This TCR beta chain is drawn from a study of T cell repertoires in cytomegalovirus infection. Overall study context: It was the public TCR beta signatures that indicated both CMV infection and matching HLA type.

About this clonotype itself: What it binds is not known. The junction departs from germline at one end; a sequencing error may be responsible.

This CDR3 spans 15 amino acids. Germline V gene sequence: CDR1 SGHVS, CDR2 FNYEAQ. TCRdb re-called the reads with MiXCR, one entry per CDR3 protein. The sample includes about 830,000 distinct CDR3 sequences, about 31% of them seen just once. The sequence was collected from a human donor in good health (CMV status not recorded). Some clones in this sample may be carry-over from other donors' samples. The chain employs TRBV7-6 and TRBJ2-5, with 7 bases matching TRBD2. The source material was cultured CD8+ T cells from PBMCs, sampled from culture after CMV antigen stimulation. The CDR3 DNA reads as TGTGCTAGCAGCCAAGGGCGGGGGAACCAAGAGACCCAGTACTTC. It translates to CASSQGRGNQETQYF.